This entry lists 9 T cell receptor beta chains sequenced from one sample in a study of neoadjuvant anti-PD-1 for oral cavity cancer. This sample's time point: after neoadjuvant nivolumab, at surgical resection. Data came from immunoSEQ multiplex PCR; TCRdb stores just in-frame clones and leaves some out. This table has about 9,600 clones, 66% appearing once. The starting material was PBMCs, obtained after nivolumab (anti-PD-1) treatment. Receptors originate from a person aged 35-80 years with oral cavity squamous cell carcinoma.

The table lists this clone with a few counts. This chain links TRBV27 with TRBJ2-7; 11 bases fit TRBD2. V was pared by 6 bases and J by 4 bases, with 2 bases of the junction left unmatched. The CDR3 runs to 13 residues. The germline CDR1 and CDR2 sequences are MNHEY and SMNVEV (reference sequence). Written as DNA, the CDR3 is TGTGCCAGCAGACTAGCGGGGGTATACGAGCAGTACTTC. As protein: CASRLAGVYEQYF.

The CDR3 loop is CASRAGGVADEQFF. Written as DNA, the CDR3 is TGCGCCAGCAGGGCGGGAGGGGTCGCCGATGAGCAGTTCTTC. The chain couples TRBV5-1 to TRBJ2-1; 9 bases line up with TRBD2. V trimming: 5 bases; J trimming: 8 bases; junction bases outside the gene matches: 8. CDR3 length equals 14 residues. Germline values: CDR1 SGHRS, CDR2 YFSETQ. Complete variable domain (other parts from reference TRBV5-1 and TRBJ2-1): KAGVTQTPRYLIKTRGQQVTLSCSPISGHRSVSWYQQTPGQGLQFLFEYFSETQRNKGNFPGRFSGRQFSNSRSEMNVSTLELGDSALYLCASRAGGVADEQFFGPGTRLTVL.

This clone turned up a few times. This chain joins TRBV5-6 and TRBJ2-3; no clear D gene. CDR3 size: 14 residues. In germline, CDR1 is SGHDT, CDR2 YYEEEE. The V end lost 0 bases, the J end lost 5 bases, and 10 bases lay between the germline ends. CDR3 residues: CASSLDSPLDTQYF. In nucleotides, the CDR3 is TGTGCCAGCAGCTTGGACAGTCCGCTAGATACGCAGTATTTT.

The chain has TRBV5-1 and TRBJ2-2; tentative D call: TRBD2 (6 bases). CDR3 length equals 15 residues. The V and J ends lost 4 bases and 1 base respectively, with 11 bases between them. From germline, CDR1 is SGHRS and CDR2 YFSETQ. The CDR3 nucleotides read TGCGCCAGCAGCCCGGGGGACCTGAACACCGGGGAGCTGTTTTTT. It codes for CASSPGDLNTGELFF.

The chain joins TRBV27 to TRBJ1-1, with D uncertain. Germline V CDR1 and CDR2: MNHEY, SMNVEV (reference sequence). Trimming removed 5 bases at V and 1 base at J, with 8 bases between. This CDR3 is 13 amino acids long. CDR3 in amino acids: CASSPLRNTEAFF. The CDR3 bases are TGTGCCAGCAGTCCCCTGAGGAACACTGAAGCTTTCTTT.

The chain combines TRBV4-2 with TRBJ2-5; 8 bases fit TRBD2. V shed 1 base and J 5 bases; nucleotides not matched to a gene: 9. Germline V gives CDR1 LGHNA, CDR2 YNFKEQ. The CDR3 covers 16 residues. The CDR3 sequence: CASSQGRISGEETQYF. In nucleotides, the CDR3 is TGTGCCAGCAGCCAAGGGAGAATTAGCGGGGAGGAGACCCAGTACTTC.

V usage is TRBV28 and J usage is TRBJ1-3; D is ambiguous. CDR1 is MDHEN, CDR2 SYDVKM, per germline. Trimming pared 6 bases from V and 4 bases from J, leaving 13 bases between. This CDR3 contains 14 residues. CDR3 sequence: CASSPPSTGNTIYF. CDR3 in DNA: TGTGCCAGCAGCCCTCCTTCGACGGGAAACACCATATATTTT.

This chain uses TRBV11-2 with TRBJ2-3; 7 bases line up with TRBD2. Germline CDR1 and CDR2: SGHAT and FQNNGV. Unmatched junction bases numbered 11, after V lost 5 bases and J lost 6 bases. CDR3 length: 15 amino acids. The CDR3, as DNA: TGTGCCAGCAGCCATCGTCGGACTAGGGAGGATACGCAGTATTTT. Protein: CASSHRRTREDTQYF.

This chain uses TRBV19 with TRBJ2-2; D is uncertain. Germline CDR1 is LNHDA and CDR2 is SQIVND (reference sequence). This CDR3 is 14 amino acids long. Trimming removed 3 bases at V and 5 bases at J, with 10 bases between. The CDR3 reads CASSIEVGTGELFF. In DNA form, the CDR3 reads TGTGCCAGTAGTATTGAAGTAGGGACCGGGGAGCTGTTTTTT.